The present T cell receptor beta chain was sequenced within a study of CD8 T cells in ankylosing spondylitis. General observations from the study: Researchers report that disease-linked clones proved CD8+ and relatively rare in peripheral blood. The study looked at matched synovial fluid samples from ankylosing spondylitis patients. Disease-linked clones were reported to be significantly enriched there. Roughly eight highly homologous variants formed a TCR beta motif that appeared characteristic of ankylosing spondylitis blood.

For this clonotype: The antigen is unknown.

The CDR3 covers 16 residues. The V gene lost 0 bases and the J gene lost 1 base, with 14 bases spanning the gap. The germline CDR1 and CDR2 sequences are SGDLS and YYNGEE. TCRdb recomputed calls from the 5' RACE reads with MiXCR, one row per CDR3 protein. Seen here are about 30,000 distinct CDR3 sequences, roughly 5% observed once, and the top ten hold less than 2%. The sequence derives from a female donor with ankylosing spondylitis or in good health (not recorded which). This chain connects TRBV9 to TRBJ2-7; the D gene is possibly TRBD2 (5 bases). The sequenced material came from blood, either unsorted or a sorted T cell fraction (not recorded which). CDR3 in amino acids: CASSVGVDRGSYEQYF. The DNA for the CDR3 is TGTGCCAGCAGCGTAGGCGTCGATCGGGGATCCTACGAGCAGTACTTC. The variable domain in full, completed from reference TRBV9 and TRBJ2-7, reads DSGVTQTPKHLITATGQRVTLRCSPRSGDLSVYWYQQSLDQGLQFLIQYYNGEERAKGNILERFSAQQFPDLHSELNLSSLELGDSALYFCASSVGVDRGSYEQYFGPGTRLTVT.